The text below deals with one TCR beta chain. The antigen is unknown. The isolated RNA, all of it, was reverse transcribed, so expressed TCRB transcripts were what got sequenced. Profiled with immunoSEQ multiplex PCR; TCRdb holds only in-frame clones, not every one. The table shows about 650,000 clones, with around 12% occurring only once. This sample is drawn from a study of beta chain features in type 1 diabetes. General study points: Within each of all four CD4+ subsets, Type 1 diabetes patients had TCRB CDR3s that were moderately but significantly shorter.

The CDR3 contains 15 residues. Trimming stripped 4 bases from V and 4 bases from J, with 15 bases between. Germline V gene sequence: CDR1 LGHNA, CDR2 YSLEER. This chain joins TRBV4-3 and TRBJ2-3; tentatively, D is TRBD2 (5 bases). Input material: naive CD4+ T cells from blood. This receptor was taken from a man aged 25 to 45 with type 1 diabetes. The CDR3, as DNA: TGCGCCAGCAGCCCCCGCGGGTCGTCCCCAGATACGCAGTATTTT. Translating gives CASSPRGSSPDTQYF.